A single sample gave rise to the 27 T cell receptor beta chains below, sequenced in a study of T-cell reconstitution after alpha-beta-depleted transplantation in children. As it was prepared, the TCRbeta library received unique molecular identifiers. One entry per CDR3 protein results from TCRdb running MiXCR on the PCR reads. The sample consists of some 830,000 distinct CDR3 sequences, about 15% of them appearing once. This specimen consisted of PBMCs, mostly from graft donor cells, obtained 360 days after TCRalphabeta/CD19-depleted stem cell transplant. The receptor set was obtained from a male patient between 5 and 17 years old who had a stem cell transplant for acute lymphoblastic leukemia, so the T cells may come from the graft donor.

V is TRBV7-9 and J is TRBJ2-5; 9 bases line up with TRBD2. The J segment lost 5 bases and the V segment lost 6 bases, leaving 10 bases of the junction unmatched. CDR3 length: 15 amino acids. Germline loops: CDR1 SEHNR, CDR2 FQNEAQ (reference sequence). The CDR3 loop reads CASRPGLAWGETQYF. The CDR3 nucleotides are TGTGCCAGCAGACCCGGACTAGCGTGGGGGGAGACCCAGTACTTC.

V is TRBV7-3 and J is TRBJ2-1; 7 positions match TRBD1. The germline CDR1 and CDR2 sequences are SGHTA and FQGTGA. V was pared by 7 bases and J by 5 bases, with 8 bases of the junction left unmatched. This CDR3 spans 14 amino acids. The CDR3 DNA is TGTGCCAGCAATACAGGGGAGACGCACAATGAGCAGTTCTTC. This sequence encodes CASNTGETHNEQFF.

The chain recombines TRBV20-1 with TRBJ2-3, with a weak D call TRBD1 (5 bases). The CDR3 runs 14 residues. The germline V gene has CDR1 DFQATT and CDR2 SNEGSKA (reference sequence). V gave up 3 bases and J gave up 7 bases, with 17 bases separating them. Written as DNA, the CDR3 is TGCAGTGCTAGCCCAGGAGATGGGGCTTATACGCAGTATTTT. Its translation: CSASPGDGAYTQYF.

The J gene is TRBJ2-5, the V gene TRBV10-3; D is unclear. Looked up from germline, CDR1 is ENHRY and CDR2 is SYGVKD. The CDR3 extends over 15 amino acids. V was trimmed by 10 bases and J by 0 bases, leaving 18 bases between them. For the CDR3, the DNA is TGTGCCACCCAAGCTGGCGAGATAAACCAAGAGACCCAGTACTTC. It is translated as CATQAGEINQETQYF.

This clonotype appeared many times. V usage is TRBV7-9 and J usage is TRBJ1-1; TRBD1 matches 8 bases. The CDR3 runs to 15 residues. Germline assignment: CDR1 SEHNR and CDR2 FQNEAQ (reference sequence). The V segment lost 5 bases and the J segment 1 base; nucleotides outside the gene matches: 6. The CDR3 loop is CASSPGQGPNTEAFF. The DNA for the CDR3 is TGTGCCAGCAGCCCAGGACAGGGACCGAACACTGAAGCTTTCTTT.

This clonotype appeared a few times. The chain carries TRBV2 and TRBJ2-2; D is unresolved. Per germline, CDR1 SNHLY and CDR2 FYNNEI. V lost 4 bases, J lost 6 bases, and 9 bases lay in between. CDR3 length: 13 amino acids. The CDR3 reads CASSGERPGELFF. CDR3 bases: TGTGCCAGCAGTGGAGAAAGACCCGGGGAGCTGTTTTTT.

The chain has TRBV7-9 and TRBJ1-2; tentatively, D is TRBD1 (5 bases). The CDR3 covers 17 residues. Germline V CDR1 and CDR2: SEHNR, FQNEAQ (reference sequence). V was clipped by 1 base and J by 4 bases, with 19 bases between them. The CDR3 loop is CASSLGLAQGFGYGYTF. CDR3 sequence (DNA): TGTGCCAGCAGCTTAGGGCTCGCTCAGGGATTTGGCTATGGCTACACCTTC.

This sequence joins TRBV9 and TRBJ2-1; D is perhaps TRBD2 (6 bases). Germline lookup yields CDR1 SGDLS and CDR2 YYNGEE. The V end was cut by 0 bases, the J end by 2 bases, with 9 bases between. This CDR3 contains 15 residues. The CDR3 DNA is TGTGCCAGCAGCGTAGTAGCGGTACCCTACAATGAGCAGTTCTTC. This sequence encodes CASSVVAVPYNEQFF.

The chain uses TRBV2 and TRBJ2-7; D is perhaps TRBD2 (6 bases). The CDR3 is 13 residues long. Germline CDR1 reads SNHLY; CDR2 reads FYNNEI. V was cut by 5 bases and J by 1 base, with 9 bases left in between. The CDR3 loop is CASSRGRSYEQYF. The CDR3 DNA sequence: TGTGCCAGCAGTAGAGGGAGGTCCTACGAGCAGTACTTC.

There are many counts of this clonotype. V is TRBV5-1 and J is TRBJ2-5; 9 bases align to TRBD2. This CDR3 has 14 amino acids. Germline trimming cut 6 bases from V and 4 bases from J; bases unmatched to any gene: 7. The germline V gene encodes CDR1 SGHRS and CDR2 YFSETQ. The CDR3 region has the DNA TGCGCCAGCACCTATCGGCGGGAGGGAGAGACCCAGTACTTC. Its translation is CASTYRREGETQYF.

There are many counts of this clonotype. The chain carries TRBV12-3 or TRBV12-4 and TRBJ2-3, with D possibly TRBD2 on 6 matching bases. CDR3 length: 17 amino acids. V lost 5 bases, J lost 0 bases, and 18 bases lay in between. The CDR3 DNA reads as TGTGCCAGCAGTCCCAAGGGACTTGGACTTAGCACAGATACGCAGTATTTT. This sequence encodes CASSPKGLGLSTDTQYF.

This clonotype has just a few counts. J is TRBJ1-2 and V is TRBV10-3, with D possibly TRBD1 on 5 matching bases. Germline CDR1 ENHRY, CDR2 SYGVKD. CDR3 length equals 13 residues. V shed 4 bases and J shed 4 bases, with 10 bases lying between them. In DNA form, the CDR3 reads TGTGCCATCAGTGCAGGGTCCGGCTATGGCTACACCTTC. Protein product: CAISAGSGYGYTF.

This clonotype has more than one count but fewer than ten. J is TRBJ2-1 and V is TRBV5-1, with TRBD2 identical over 12 bases. Germline lookup yields CDR1 SGHRS and CDR2 YFSETQ. The V gene end was trimmed by 3 bases and the J gene end by 3 bases; junction bases not matched to a gene: 1. CDR3 length: 15 residues. The CDR3 region has the DNA TGCGCCAGCAGCTCTAGCGGGAGGGTCTACAATGAGCAGTTCTTC. The encoded protein is CASSSSGRVYNEQFF.

The chain couples TRBV20-1 to TRBJ2-7; 7 bases are shared with TRBD2. The CDR3 extends over 15 amino acids. J lost 5 bases, V lost 0 bases, and 10 bases had no gene match. The V gene's germline CDR1 is DFQATT and CDR2 SNEGSKA (reference sequence). This CDR3 reads CSARDRTSSGHEQYF. The CDR3 nucleotides are TGCAGTGCTAGAGACCGGACTAGTTCGGGACACGAGCAGTACTTC.

The V and J genes are TRBV12-3 or TRBV12-4 and TRBJ1-5, with TRBD1 as a possible D gene (6 bases). V gave up 2 bases and J gave up 4 bases, with 9 bases separating them. There are 14 residues in the CDR3. CDR3 amino acids: CASSLQGRNQPQHF. The CDR3, as DNA: TGTGCCAGCAGTTTACAGGGGCGAAATCAGCCCCAGCATTTT.

J is TRBJ1-1 and V is TRBV4-1; a weak D match, TRBD1 (5 bases). V lost 2 bases and J lost 0, with 13 bases in between. The V gene's germline CDR1 is MGHRA and CDR2 YSYEKL. CDR3 length equals 16 residues. Written as DNA, the CDR3 is TGCGCCAGCAGCCAACATGGGGCAGGGATGAACACTGAAGCTTTCTTT. This sequence encodes CASSQHGAGMNTEAFF.

The rearrangement joins TRBV15 to TRBJ1-4, with D perhaps matching TRBD1 (5 bases). There are 18 residues in the CDR3. The V gene's germline CDR1 is LNHNV and CDR2 YYDKDF (reference sequence). The V end was cut by 3 bases, the J end by 7 bases, with 24 bases between. The CDR3 protein is CATSSYRMEWGGIEKLFF. The CDR3 nucleotides are TGTGCCACCAGCAGTTATCGAATGGAGTGGGGGGGAATTGAAAAACTGTTTTTT.

V gene TRBV20-1 combines with J gene TRBJ2-3; the match to TRBD2 covers 8 bases. Per the germline V gene, CDR1 is DFQATT and CDR2 is SNEGSKA (reference sequence). V shed 4 bases and J 2 bases; nucleotides not matched to a gene: 8. The CDR3 has 15 residues. The CDR3 DNA follows: TGCAGTGCTAAAAAGACTAGCGCGTTCACAGATACGCAGTATTTT. This sequence encodes CSAKKTSAFTDTQYF.

The table lists this clonotype with a few counts. CDR3 sequence reads: CASSFGRNSYEQYF. For the CDR3, the DNA is TGTGCCAGCAGCTTTGGCAGGAACTCCTACGAGCAGTACTTC. The V gene is TRBV5-6, the J gene TRBJ2-7; D not certain. The ends were cut back, 2 bases at V and 0 bases at J, with 9 bases in the middle. Germline assignment: CDR1 SGHDT and CDR2 YYEEEE. The CDR3 contains 14 residues.

This clonotype turned up a few times. V gene TRBV12-3 or TRBV12-4 combines with J gene TRBJ2-7, with 8 bases matching TRBD2. The V gene end was trimmed by 5 bases and the J gene end by 2 bases; junction bases not matched to a gene: 11. This CDR3 spans 16 amino acids. The DNA for the CDR3 is TGTGCCAGCAGTCCCTCGGAGGCGGGAGGCCCCTACGAGCAGTACTTC. Its protein product is CASSPSEAGGPYEQYF.

This clonotype was counted between two and nine times. The genes are TRBV3-1 and TRBJ2-4; D is undetermined. With 1 base removed from V and 1 base from J, the gap between germline ends came to 8 bases. The germline CDR1 and CDR2 sequences are LGHDT and YNNKEL (reference sequence). This CDR3 is 15 amino acids long. The CDR3 DNA sequence: TGTGCCAGCAGCCAAGGGGTGTATGCCAAAAACATTCAGTACTTC. Translating gives CASSQGVYAKNIQYF.

The chain recombines TRBV4-1 with TRBJ2-7, with D tentatively TRBD1 (5 bases). Trimming removed 1 base at V and 4 bases at J, with 23 bases between. This CDR3 has 18 residues. Germline CDR1 is MGHRA and CDR2 is YSYEKL. DNA for the CDR3: TGCGCCAGCAGCCAAGGGAATCATGTGCAGGGTCTATTATACGAGCAGTACTTC. This gives the protein CASSQGNHVQGLLYEQYF.

About this clonotype: Relative to the germline gene, one junction end is altered; a read error may explain this. The J gene is TRBJ2-7, the V gene TRBV15, with a tentative D call TRBD1 (5 bases). Per the germline V gene, CDR1 is LNHNV and CDR2 is YYDKDF (reference sequence). The CDR3 loop spans 16 amino acids. CDR3 in DNA: TGTGCCACCAGCAGAGACCTATCTGGACATTCCTGCGAGCAGTACTTC. Translating it yields CATSRDLSGHSCEQYF.

This clonotype was seen more than once but under ten times. V is TRBV12-3 or TRBV12-4 and J is TRBJ1-3; D is unresolved. Trimming pared 7 bases from V and 3 bases from J, leaving 13 bases between. The CDR3 loop spans 14 amino acids. CDR3 residues: CASTGGPLGNTIYF. CDR3 DNA: TGTGCCAGCACCGGTGGCCCGCTTGGAAACACCATATATTTT.

This clonotype was detected a few times. The rearrangement links TRBV4-2 to TRBJ2-1, with TRBD2 identical over 11 bases. V lost 1 base and J lost 9; bases outside the gene matches: 5. Germline-derived CDR1 and CDR2 are LGHNA and YNFKEQ. The CDR3 is made up of 15 amino acids. The CDR3 DNA reads TGTGCCAGCAGCCAAGTTAGCGGGGGGGGTGGTGAGCAGTTCTTC. It is translated as CASSQVSGGGGEQFF.

The J gene is TRBJ1-1, the V gene TRBV20-1; D may be TRBD1 (6 bases). The length of the CDR3 is 13 residues. The V end lost 6 bases, the J end lost 1 base, and 12 bases lay between the germline ends. CDR1 is DFQATT and CDR2 is SNEGSKA in the germline V gene (reference sequence). The CDR3 loop is CSAHGQPNTEAFF. CDR3 DNA sequence: TGCAGTGCCCACGGACAGCCGAACACTGAAGCTTTCTTT.

This chain connects TRBV29-1 to TRBJ1-1, with TRBD1 identical over 7 bases. This CDR3 spans 12 amino acids. The germline CDR1 and CDR2 sequences are SQVTM and ANQGSEA. V gave up 6 bases and J gave up 5 bases; unmatched junction bases: 6. DNA of the CDR3: TGCAGCGTCTCGGGACAGTGGACTGAAGCTTTCTTT. It codes for CSVSGQWTEAFF.